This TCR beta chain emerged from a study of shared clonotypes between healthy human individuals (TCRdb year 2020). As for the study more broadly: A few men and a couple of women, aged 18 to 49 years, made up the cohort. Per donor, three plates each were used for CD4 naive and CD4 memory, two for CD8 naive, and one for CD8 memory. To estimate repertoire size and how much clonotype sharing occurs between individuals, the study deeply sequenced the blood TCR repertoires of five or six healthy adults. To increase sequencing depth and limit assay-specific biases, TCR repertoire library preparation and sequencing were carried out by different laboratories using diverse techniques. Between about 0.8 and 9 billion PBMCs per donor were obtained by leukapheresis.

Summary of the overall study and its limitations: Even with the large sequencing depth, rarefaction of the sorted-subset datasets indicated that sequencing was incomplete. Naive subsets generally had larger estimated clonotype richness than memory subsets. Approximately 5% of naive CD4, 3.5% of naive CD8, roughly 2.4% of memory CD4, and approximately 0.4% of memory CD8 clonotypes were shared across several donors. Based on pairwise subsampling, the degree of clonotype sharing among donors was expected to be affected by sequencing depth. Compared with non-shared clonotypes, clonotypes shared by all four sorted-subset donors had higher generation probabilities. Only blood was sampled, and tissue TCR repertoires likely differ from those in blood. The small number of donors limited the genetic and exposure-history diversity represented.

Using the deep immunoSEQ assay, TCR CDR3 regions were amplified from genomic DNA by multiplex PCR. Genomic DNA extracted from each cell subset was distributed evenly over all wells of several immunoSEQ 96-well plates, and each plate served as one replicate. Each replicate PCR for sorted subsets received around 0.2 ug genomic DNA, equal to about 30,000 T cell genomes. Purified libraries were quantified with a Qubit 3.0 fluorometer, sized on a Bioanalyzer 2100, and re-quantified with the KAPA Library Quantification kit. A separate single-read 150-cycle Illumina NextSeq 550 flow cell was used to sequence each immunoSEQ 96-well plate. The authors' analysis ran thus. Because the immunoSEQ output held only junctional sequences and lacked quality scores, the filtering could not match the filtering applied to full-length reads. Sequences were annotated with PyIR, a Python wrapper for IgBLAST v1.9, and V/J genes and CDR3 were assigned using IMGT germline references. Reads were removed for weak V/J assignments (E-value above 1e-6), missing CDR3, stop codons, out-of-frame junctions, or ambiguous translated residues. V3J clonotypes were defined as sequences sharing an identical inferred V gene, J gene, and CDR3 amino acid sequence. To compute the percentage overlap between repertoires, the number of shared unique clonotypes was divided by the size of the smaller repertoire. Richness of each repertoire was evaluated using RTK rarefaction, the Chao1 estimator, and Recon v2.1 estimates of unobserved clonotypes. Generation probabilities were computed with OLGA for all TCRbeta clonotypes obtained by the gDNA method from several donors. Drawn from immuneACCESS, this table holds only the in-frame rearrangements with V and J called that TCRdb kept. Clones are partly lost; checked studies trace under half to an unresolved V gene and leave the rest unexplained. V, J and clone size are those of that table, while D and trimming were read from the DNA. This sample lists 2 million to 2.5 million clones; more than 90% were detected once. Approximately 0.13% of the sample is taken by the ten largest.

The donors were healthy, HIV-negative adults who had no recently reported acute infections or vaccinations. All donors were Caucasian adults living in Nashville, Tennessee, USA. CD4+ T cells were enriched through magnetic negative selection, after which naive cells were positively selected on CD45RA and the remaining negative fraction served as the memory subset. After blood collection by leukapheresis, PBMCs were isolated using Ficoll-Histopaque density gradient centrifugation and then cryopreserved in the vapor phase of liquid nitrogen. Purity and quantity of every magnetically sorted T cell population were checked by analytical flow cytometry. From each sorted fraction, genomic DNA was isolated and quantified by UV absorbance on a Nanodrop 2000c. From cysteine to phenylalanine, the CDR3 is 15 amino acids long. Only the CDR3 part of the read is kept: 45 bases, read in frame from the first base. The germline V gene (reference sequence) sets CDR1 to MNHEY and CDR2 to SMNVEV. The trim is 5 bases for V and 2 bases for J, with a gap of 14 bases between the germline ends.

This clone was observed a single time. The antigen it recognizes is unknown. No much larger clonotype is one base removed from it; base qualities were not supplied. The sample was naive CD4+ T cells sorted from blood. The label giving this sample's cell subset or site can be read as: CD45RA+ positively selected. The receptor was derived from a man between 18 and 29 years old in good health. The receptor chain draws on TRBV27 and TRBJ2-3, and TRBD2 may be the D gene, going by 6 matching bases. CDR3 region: CASSLMGLTTDTQYF. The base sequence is TGTGCCAGCAGTCTGATGGGACTCACCACAGATACGCAGTATTTT.